Listed below are T cell receptor beta chains from one sample, sequenced in a study of vaccination and CD4 T cells after COVID-19. TCRdb reprocessed the PCR reads via MiXCR and lists one record per CDR3 protein. The sample carries 12,000 to 15,000 distinct CDR3 sequences, around a third recorded once. No antigen has been identified for these receptors. Sequenced material: cultured CD4+ T cells from blood. Receptors were obtained from a human donor with COVID-19. The CDR3 runs from the conserved cysteine through the conserved F or W. The D gene is left open where the match is weak. The size field is filled for only some rows; it gives once, few, many or a size class.

clone size | J gene | V gene | D gene | CDR3 DNA | CDR3 protein
few | TRBJ1-6 | TRBV20-1 | NA | TGCAGTGCTAGTGAAGGGTATCAGGGGAATTCACCCCTCCACTTT | CSASEGYQGNSPLHF
few | TRBJ2-2 | TRBV18 | NA | TGTGCCAGCTCACCCTCTTCTTTCGGCACCGGGGAGCTGTTTTTT | CASSPSSFGTGELFF
few | TRBJ2-6 | TRBV15 | TRBD1 | TGTGCCACAGGGGGCGCAGGGTCTGGGGCCAACGTCCTGACTTTC | CATGGAGSGANVLTF
NA | TRBJ1-2 | TRBV7-6 | NA | TGTGCCAGCAGCTTAGAGGCGGTTGGCTACACCTTC | CASSLEAVGYTF
NA | TRBJ2-5 | TRBV20-1 | NA | TGCAGTGCTGCGGACCCCCCAAAGACCCAGTACTTC | CSAADPPKTQYF
few | TRBJ1-1 | TRBV6-1 | NA | TGTGCCAGCAGGACGCCACTGAACACTGAAGCTTTCTTT | CASRTPLNTEAFF
NA | TRBJ2-7 | TRBV6-1 | TRBD2 | TGTGCCAGCAGGCGCGAAAAGGGAGCGGGGGGAGGCAACGAGCAGTACTTC | CASRREKGAGGGNEQYF
NA | TRBJ2-2 | TRBV7-3 | NA | TGTGCCAGCAGCTTAAGCTCCATGCGTAACACCGGGGAGCTGTTTTTT | CASSLSSMRNTGELFF
NA | TRBJ2-5 | TRBV4-1 | TRBD2 | TGCGCCAGCAGCCTAGCGGGGGGGATTCAAGAGACCCAGTACTTC | CASSLAGGIQETQYF
few | TRBJ2-5 | TRBV25-1 | TRBD1 | TGTGCCAGCAGTGAATACACAGGGGTTAAGGAGACCCAGTACTTC | CASSEYTGVKETQYF
NA | TRBJ1-2 | TRBV10-3 | TRBD1 | TGTGCCATCAGCCTACAGGGGGGTGGCTACACCTTC | CAISLQGGGYTF
NA | TRBJ1-2 | TRBV6-5 | NA | TGTGCCAGCAGTTACTCGCCGATTACTAACTATGGCTACACCTTC | CASSYSPITNYGYTF
NA | TRBJ2-2 | TRBV2 | NA | TGTGCCAGCAGTGAAACGGGACTTAACACCGGGGAGCTGTTTTTT | CASSETGLNTGELFF
few | TRBJ1-6 | TRBV6-5 | NA | TGTGCCAGCAGTTACCAGACAGACGATTCACCCCTCCACTTT | CASSYQTDDSPLHF
NA | TRBJ2-2 | TRBV18 | NA | TGTGCCAGCTCACCATTGAGACCCGACACCGGGGAGCTGTTTTTT | CASSPLRPDTGELFF
NA | TRBJ1-1 | TRBV20-1 | NA | TGCAGTGCTCCCCGAGGGGTGAACACTGAAGCTTTCTTT | CSAPRGVNTEAFF
few | TRBJ1-2 | TRBV2 | NA | TGTGCCAGCAGTGATCGTGGGGGGGGCAGAAGGACCTTC | CASSDRGGGRRTF
once | TRBJ2-7 | TRBV7-6 | TRBD1 | TGTGCCAGCAGCCTGGACAGGGACGAGCAGTACTTC | CASSLDRDEQYF
NA | TRBJ2-1 | TRBV7-2 | NA | TGTGCCAGCAGCTATGGGGGGGGCCGCAACAATGAGCAGTTCTTC | CASSYGGGRNNEQFF
few | TRBJ2-6 | TRBV27 | NA | TGTGCCAGCAGTCTAGGGGGTCAAACCTCTGGGGCCAACGTCCTGACTTTC | CASSLGGQTSGANVLTF
NA | TRBJ2-7 | TRBV7-2 | TRBD2 | TGTGCCAGCAGCTTCGGCCAGGCTAGTTTAGCGGGCATATTC | CASSFGQASLAGIF
NA | TRBJ1-5 | TRBV30 | NA | TGTGCCTGGAGGGAGGCTCTCAATCAGCCCCAGCATTTT | CAWREALNQPQHF
NA | TRBJ1-1 | TRBV6-5 | NA | TGTGCCAGCAGTTGGGACACTGAAGCTTTCTTT | CASSWDTEAFF
NA | TRBJ1-1 | TRBV18 | TRBD1 | TGTGCCAGCTCATCTCGACAGGGGGCCTTAGGGGAAGCTTTCTTT | CASSSRQGALGEAFF
NA | TRBJ2-2 | TRBV27 | NA | TGTGCCAGCAGTTTCATCCCGGGTCCGAACACCGGGGAGCTGTTTTTT | CASSFIPGPNTGELFF
NA | TRBJ2-7 | TRBV9 | NA | TGTGCCAGCAGCGTTAGTCAGGGCGCCTTCGAGCAGTACTTC | CASSVSQGAFEQYF
few | TRBJ2-3 | TRBV20-1 | NA | TGCAGTGCTAGAAGGACAGAACCCACAGATACGCAGTATTTT | CSARRTEPTDTQYF
few | TRBJ1-2 | TRBV6-1 | NA | TGTGCCAGCAGTCCAGGGGCCACTCAAGGCTACACCTTC | CASSPGATQGYTF
NA | TRBJ1-4 | TRBV11-3 | NA | TGTGCCAGCAGCCCCGGGAAGGGGACAACTAATGAAAAACTGTTTTTT | CASSPGKGTTNEKLFF
few | TRBJ2-2 | TRBV10-3 | TRBD2 | TGTGCCATCAGTGCGGGGGGGAGTGCCGGGGAGCTGTTTTTT | CAISAGGSAGELFF
few | TRBJ1-1 | TRBV29-1 | NA | TGCAGCGGTTCCCGGGACAACGCTTTCTTT | CSGSRDNAFF
few | TRBJ1-4 | TRBV6-1 | NA | TGTGCCAGCAGTGAAGCTTTACGCAAACTGTTTTTT | CASSEALRKLFF
few | TRBJ2-7 | TRBV20-1 | NA | TGCAGTGCCAACCGGGACGCTGAATATCAGCAGTACTTC | CSANRDAEYQQYF
NA | TRBJ2-7 | TRBV6-1 | TRBD2 | TGTGCCAGCAGACCGGGACTAGCCTCCTACGAGCAGTACTTC | CASRPGLASYEQYF
NA | TRBJ2-7 | TRBV7-9 | TRBD1 | TGTGCCAGCAGCTTAGACGGGACAGGGGGCTTCTACGAGCAGTACTTC | CASSLDGTGGFYEQYF
NA | TRBJ1-2 | TRBV9 | NA | TGTGCCAGCAGCGTAGGGGGGACATCTCAGGTGGGGGATGGCTACACCTTC | CASSVGGTSQVGDGYTF
few | TRBJ1-4 | TRBV20-1 | TRBD1 | TGCAGTGCTAGTCCCAGGGGGGCGTCTACTAATGAAAAACTGTTTTTT | CSASPRGASTNEKLFF
few | TRBJ2-2 | TRBV20-1 | TRBD2 | TGCAGTGCTCACACCGCGACTAGCGGGGGGCCGCTAAACACCGGGGAGCTGTTTTTT | CSAHTATSGGPLNTGELFF
NA | TRBJ2-5 | TRBV3-1 | NA | TGTGCCAGCAGCCAAGACGGCCTAGCGCAAGAGACCCAGTACTTC | CASSQDGLAQETQYF